This entry lists 2 T cell receptor beta chains sequenced from one sample in a study of T cells in localized non-small cell lung cancer. Using immunoSEQ multiplex PCR, the repertoire was profiled, and TCRdb retains in-frame clones only, with some absent. The sample consists of under 3,500 clones, 35% to 40% of them appearing once. Sample: normal lung tissue next to the tumor, taken before any cancer treatment. The receptors stem from a woman aged 40 to 75 with stage I lung adenocarcinoma.

This clone occurred a few times. The V call is TRBV14, the J call TRBJ2-3; TRBD1 matches at 8 bases. The J segment lost 7 bases and the V segment lost 4 bases, leaving 10 bases of the junction unmatched. From germline, CDR1 is SGHDN and CDR2 FVKESK. This CDR3 comprises 15 residues. For the CDR3, the DNA is TGTGCCAGCAGCCCTGGACAGGGTAGCGTGAATACGCAGTATTTT. Encoded protein: CASSPGQGSVNTQYF.

The chain is built from TRBV5-1 and TRBJ2-5; 7 bases map to TRBD1. The CDR3 runs to 14 residues. Germline trimming cut 0 bases from V and 5 bases from J; bases unmatched to any gene: 4. Germline CDR1 reads SGHRS; CDR2 reads YFSETQ. In nucleotides, the CDR3 is TGCGCCAGCAGCTTGGCTACAGGGGTTGAGACCCAGTACTTC. Residues: CASSLATGVETQYF.